The 9 T cell receptor beta chains given below trace back to one sample, sequenced in a study of OX40 agonist ivuxolimab in advanced cancers. Sequencing used immunoSEQ multiplex PCR; TCRdb keeps in-frame clones, though not all of them. The repertoire holds about 71,000 clones, with about 90% as singletons. Here the sequenced sample was CD4+ or CD8+ T cells sorted from blood, taken in a trial of the OX40 agonist ivuxolimab. Receptors originate from an adult with an advanced solid tumor such as melanoma, head and neck, liver or kidney cancer.

The count of this clone is one. The chain couples TRBV2 to TRBJ2-7; 9 nucleotides line up with TRBD1. The trim removed 9 bases at V and 4 bases at J, leaving 13 bases unmatched. Germline lookup yields CDR1 SNHLY and CDR2 FYNNEI. The CDR3 is 15 amino acids. The CDR3 sequence is CARPPGQGVNYEQYF. CDR3 bases: TGTGCCAGACCGCCGGGACAGGGAGTCAATTACGAGCAGTACTTC.

The V gene is TRBV5-1, the J gene TRBJ1-1; D possibly corresponds to TRBD1 (6 bases). This CDR3 has 15 amino acids. V gave up 4 bases and J gave up 4 bases, with 17 bases separating them. The germline CDR1 and CDR2 sequences are SGHRS and YFSETQ. In DNA, the CDR3 is TGCGCCAGCAGCGGACAACAGGGTGGAGGCACTGAAGCTTTCTTT. As protein: CASSGQQGGGTEAFF.

V gene TRBV14 combines with J gene TRBJ2-5, with a weak D call TRBD2 (5 bases). The CDR3 consists of 13 residues. V was cut by 3 bases and J by 5 bases, with 10 bases left in between. CDR1 and CDR2 (germline): SGHDN, FVKESK. The CDR3 sequence: CASSHPPGETQYF. The CDR3 nucleotides read TGTGCCAGCAGCCACCCCCCGGGGGAGACCCAGTACTTC.

The chain has TRBV13 and TRBJ1-3; D is uncertain. CDR1 PRHDT and CDR2 FYEKMQ come from the germline V gene (reference sequence). Trimming cost V 1 base and J 0 bases, with 7 bases left between them. This CDR3 has 15 residues. CDR3 DNA: TGTGCCAGCAGCTTAGCGGGTACCTCTGGAAACACCATATATTTT. Translating it yields CASSLAGTSGNTIYF.

The rearrangement joins TRBV5-4 to TRBJ1-2; 9 positions agree with TRBD1. CDR1 is SGHNT and CDR2 is YYREEE in the germline V gene (reference sequence). CDR3 length: 14 amino acids. The V gene end was trimmed by 3 bases and the J gene end by 8 bases; junction bases not matched to a gene: 8. The CDR3 bases are TGTGCCAGCAGCTGGACAGGGGAATGGGGAGGCTACACCTTC. Translation: CASSWTGEWGGYTF.

V and J are TRBV28 and TRBJ2-1; TRBD1 aligns across 8 bases. CDR1 MDHEN and CDR2 SYDVKM come from the germline V gene. The V segment lost 7 bases and the J segment 0 bases; nucleotides outside the gene matches: 8. CDR3 length: 16 amino acids. The CDR3 nucleotides read TGTGCCAGCACCCGACAGGGGTTTGTCTCCTACAATGAGCAGTTCTTC. Amino acid sequence: CASTRQGFVSYNEQFF.

The chain has TRBV28 and TRBJ2-7, with 9 bases fitting TRBD1. Unmatched junction bases numbered 6, after V lost 4 bases and J lost 2 bases. CDR3 length equals 15 residues. The V gene's germline CDR1 is MDHEN and CDR2 SYDVKM. The CDR3 is CASSSGTGNTYEQYF. The CDR3 bases are TGTGCCAGCAGTTCAGGGACAGGGAATACCTACGAGCAGTACTTC.

The V and J genes are TRBV7-9 and TRBJ2-7, with TRBD1 matching 9 bases. Germline trimming cut 4 bases from V and 5 bases from J; bases unmatched to any gene: 9. There are 15 residues in the CDR3. The germline CDR1 and CDR2 sequences are SEHNR and FQNEAQ (reference sequence). DNA of the CDR3: TGTGCCAGCAGCTCCGTACAGGGGGCGGCGAACGAGCAGTACTTC. Translating it yields CASSSVQGAANEQYF.

V gene TRBV18 combines with J gene TRBJ1-5, with D possibly TRBD1 on 5 matching bases. V was cut by 6 bases and J by 4 bases, with 13 bases left in between. Looked up from germline, CDR1 is KGHSH and CDR2 is LQKENI. This CDR3 is built from 14 residues. The CDR3 region is CASSPDSWNQPQHF. The CDR3 DNA sequence: TGTGCCAGCTCGCCAGACAGTTGGAATCAGCCCCAGCATTTT.